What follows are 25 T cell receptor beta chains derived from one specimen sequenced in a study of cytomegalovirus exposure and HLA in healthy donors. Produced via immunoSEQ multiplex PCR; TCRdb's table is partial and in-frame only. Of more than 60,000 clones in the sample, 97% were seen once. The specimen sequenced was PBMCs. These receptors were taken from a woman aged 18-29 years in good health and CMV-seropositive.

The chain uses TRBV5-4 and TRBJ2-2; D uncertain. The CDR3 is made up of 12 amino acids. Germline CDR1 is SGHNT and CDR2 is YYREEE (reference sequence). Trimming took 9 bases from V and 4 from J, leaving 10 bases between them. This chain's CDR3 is CAILKSTGELFF. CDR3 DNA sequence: TGTGCCATATTAAAGAGCACCGGGGAGCTGTTTTTT. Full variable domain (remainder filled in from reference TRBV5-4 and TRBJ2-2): ETGVTQSPTHLIKTRGQQVTLRCSSQSGHNTVSWYQQALGQGPQFIFQYYREEENGRGNFPPRFSGLQFPNYSSELNVNALELDDSALYLCAILKSTGELFFGEGSRLTVL.

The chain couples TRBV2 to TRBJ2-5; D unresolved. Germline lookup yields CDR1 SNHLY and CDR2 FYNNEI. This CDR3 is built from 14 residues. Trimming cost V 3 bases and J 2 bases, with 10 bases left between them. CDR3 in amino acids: CASSDGLHQETQYF. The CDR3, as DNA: TGTGCCAGCAGTGACGGGTTGCATCAAGAGACCCAGTACTTC.

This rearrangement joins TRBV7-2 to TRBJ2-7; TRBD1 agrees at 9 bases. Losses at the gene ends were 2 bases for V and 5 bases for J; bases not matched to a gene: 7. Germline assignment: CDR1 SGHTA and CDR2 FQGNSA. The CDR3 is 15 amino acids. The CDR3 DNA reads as TGTGCCAGCAGCTTAATACAGGGGGCCGCGGACGAGCAGTACTTC. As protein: CASSLIQGAADEQYF.

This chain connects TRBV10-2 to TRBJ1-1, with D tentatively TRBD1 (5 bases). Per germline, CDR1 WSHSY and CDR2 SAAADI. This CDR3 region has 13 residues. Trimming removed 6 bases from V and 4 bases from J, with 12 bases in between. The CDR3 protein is CASRVGGFTEAFF. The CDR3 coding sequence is TGCGCCAGCAGGGTGGGGGGATTCACTGAAGCTTTCTTT.

Here the CDR3 reads CASSRGQSLYGYTF. Written as DNA, the CDR3 is TGTGCCAGCAGTCGTGGACAGAGCTTATATGGCTACACCTTC. V is TRBV6-6 and J is TRBJ1-2; perhaps TRBD1 as D (6 bases). Trimming removed 5 bases from V and 5 bases from J, with 15 bases in between. The length of the CDR3 is 14 residues. The germline gives CDR1 MNHNY, CDR2 SVGAGI (reference sequence).

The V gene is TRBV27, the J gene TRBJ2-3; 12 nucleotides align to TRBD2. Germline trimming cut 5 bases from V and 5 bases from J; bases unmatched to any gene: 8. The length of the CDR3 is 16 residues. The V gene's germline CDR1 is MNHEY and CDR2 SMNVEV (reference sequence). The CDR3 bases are TGTGCCAGCAGTCGCCTAGCGGGAGGGCCTGGAGATACGCAGTATTTT. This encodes CASSRLAGGPGDTQYF.

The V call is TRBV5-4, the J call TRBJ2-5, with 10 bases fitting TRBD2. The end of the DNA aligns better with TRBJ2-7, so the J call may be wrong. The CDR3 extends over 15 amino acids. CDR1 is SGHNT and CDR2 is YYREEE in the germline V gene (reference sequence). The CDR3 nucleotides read TGTGCCAGCAGCCCCGGACTAGCGGACGTCCCCGAGCAGTACTTC. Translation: CASSPGLADVPEQYF.

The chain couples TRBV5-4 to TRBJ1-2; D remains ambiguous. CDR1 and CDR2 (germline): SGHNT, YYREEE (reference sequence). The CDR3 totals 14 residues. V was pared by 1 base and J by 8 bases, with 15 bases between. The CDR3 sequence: CASSLSGWSAGYTF. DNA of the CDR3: TGTGCCAGCAGCTTGTCCGGGTGGAGCGCCGGCTACACCTTC.

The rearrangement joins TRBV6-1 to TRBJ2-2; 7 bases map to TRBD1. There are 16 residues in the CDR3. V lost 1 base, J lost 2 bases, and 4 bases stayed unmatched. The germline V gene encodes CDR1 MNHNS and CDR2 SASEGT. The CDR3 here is CASSEVTGINTGELFF. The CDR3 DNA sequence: TGTGCCAGCAGTGAAGTGACAGGGATAAACACCGGGGAGCTGTTTTTT.

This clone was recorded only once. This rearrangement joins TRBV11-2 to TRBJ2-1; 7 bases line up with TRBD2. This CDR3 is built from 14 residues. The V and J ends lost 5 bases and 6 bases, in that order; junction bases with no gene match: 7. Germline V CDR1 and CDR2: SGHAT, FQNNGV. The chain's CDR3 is CASSRASSGNEQFF. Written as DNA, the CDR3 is TGTGCCAGCAGCCGAGCATCTAGCGGCAATGAGCAGTTCTTC.

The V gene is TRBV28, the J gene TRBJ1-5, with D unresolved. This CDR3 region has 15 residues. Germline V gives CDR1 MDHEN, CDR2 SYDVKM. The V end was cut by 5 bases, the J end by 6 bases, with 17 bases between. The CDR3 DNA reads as TGTGCCAGCAGTCCGACTATGAACTTAGGTCAGCCCCAGCATTTT. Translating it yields CASSPTMNLGQPQHF.

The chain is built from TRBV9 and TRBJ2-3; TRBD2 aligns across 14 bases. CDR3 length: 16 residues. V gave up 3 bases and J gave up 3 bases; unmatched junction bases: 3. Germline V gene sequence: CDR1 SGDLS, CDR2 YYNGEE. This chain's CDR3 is CASSGRTSGRTDTQYF. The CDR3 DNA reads TGTGCCAGCAGCGGAAGGACTAGCGGGAGGACAGATACGCAGTATTTT. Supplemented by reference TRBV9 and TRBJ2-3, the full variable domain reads DSGVTQTPKHLITATGQRVTLRCSPRSGDLSVYWYQQSLDQGLQFLIQYYNGEERAKGNILERFSAQQFPDLHSELNLSSLELGDSALYFCASSGRTSGRTDTQYFGPGTRLTVL.

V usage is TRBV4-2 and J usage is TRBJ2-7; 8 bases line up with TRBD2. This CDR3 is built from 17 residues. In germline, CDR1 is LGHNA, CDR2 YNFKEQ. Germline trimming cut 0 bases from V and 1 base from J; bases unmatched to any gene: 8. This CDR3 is CASSQDWASGSSYEQYF. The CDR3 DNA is TGTGCCAGCAGCCAAGATTGGGCTAGCGGGTCTTCCTACGAGCAGTACTTC.

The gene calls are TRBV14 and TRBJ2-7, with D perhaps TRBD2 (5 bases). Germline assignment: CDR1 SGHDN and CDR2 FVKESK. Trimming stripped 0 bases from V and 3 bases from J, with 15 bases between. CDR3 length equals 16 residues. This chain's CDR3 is CASSQDSFGGYYEQYF. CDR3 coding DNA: TGTGCCAGCAGCCAAGATAGTTTCGGAGGATACTACGAGCAGTACTTC.

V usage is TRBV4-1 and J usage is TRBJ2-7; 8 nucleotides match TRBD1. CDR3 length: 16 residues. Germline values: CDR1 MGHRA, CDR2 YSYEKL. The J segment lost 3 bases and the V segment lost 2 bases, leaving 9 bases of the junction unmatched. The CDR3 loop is CASSQSSRTGFYEQYF. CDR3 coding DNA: TGCGCCAGCAGCCAATCTTCCCGGACAGGGTTCTACGAGCAGTACTTC.

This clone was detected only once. This chain's CDR3 is CAWSVIRTSGIYNEQFF. The DNA of the CDR3 is TGTGCCTGGAGCGTAATCCGGACTAGCGGGATATACAATGAGCAGTTCTTC. The chain recombines TRBV30 with TRBJ2-1, with 12 bases fitting TRBD2. The ends lost 3 bases at V and 4 bases at J; junction bases unmatched: 10. This CDR3 is 17 amino acids long. Germline lookup yields CDR1 GTSNPN and CDR2 SVGIG (reference sequence).

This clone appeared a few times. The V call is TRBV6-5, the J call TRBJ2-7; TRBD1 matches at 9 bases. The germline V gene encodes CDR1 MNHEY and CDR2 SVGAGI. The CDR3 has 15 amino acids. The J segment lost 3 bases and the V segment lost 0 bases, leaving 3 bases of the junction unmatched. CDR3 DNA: TGTGCCAGCAGTTACTCCGAGACAGGGGGCTACGAGCAGTACTTC. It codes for CASSYSETGGYEQYF.

The CDR3 spells CASSSSSGLRDTQYF. The CDR3 nucleotides read TGTGCCAGCAGTTCCTCTAGCGGGTTAAGGGATACGCAGTATTTT. V gene TRBV6-5 combines with J gene TRBJ2-3, with 8 nucleotides matching TRBD2. The germline gives CDR1 MNHEY, CDR2 SVGAGI. V trimming: 4 bases; J trimming: 6 bases; junction bases outside the gene matches: 9. CDR3 length: 15 residues.

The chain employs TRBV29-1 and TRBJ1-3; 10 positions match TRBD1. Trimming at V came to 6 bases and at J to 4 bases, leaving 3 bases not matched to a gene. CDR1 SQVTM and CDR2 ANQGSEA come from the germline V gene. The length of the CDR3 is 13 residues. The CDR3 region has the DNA TGCAGCGTATCGACAGGGGGCGGAAACACCATATATTTT. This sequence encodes CSVSTGGGNTIYF.

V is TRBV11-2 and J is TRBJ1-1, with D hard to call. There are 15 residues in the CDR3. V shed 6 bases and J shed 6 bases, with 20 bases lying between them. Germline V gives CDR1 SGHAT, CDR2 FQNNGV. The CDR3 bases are TGTGCCAGCAGGGATTCCGGGTTAACGAGGGCTGAAGCTTTCTTT. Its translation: CASRDSGLTRAEAFF.

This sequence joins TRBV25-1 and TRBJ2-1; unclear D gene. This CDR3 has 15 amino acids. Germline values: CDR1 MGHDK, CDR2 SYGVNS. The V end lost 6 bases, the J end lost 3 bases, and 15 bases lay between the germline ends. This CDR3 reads CASSLVGRSYNEQFF. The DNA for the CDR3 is TGTGCCAGCAGCCTAGTCGGAAGAAGCTACAATGAGCAGTTCTTC.

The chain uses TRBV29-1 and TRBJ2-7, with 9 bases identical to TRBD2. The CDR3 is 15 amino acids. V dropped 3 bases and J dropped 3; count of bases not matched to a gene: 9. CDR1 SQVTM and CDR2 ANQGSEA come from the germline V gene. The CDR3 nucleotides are TGCAGCGTTGAGGGGTGGCTAGCGGGAAACTACGAGCAGTACTTC. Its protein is CSVEGWLAGNYEQYF.

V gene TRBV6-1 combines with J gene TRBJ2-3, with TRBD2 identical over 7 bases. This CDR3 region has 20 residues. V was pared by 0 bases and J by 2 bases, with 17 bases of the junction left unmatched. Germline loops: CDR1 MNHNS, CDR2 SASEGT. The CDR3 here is CASSEAPATSQPHLTDTQYF. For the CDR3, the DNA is TGTGCCAGCAGTGAAGCCCCCGCGACTAGCCAGCCTCACCTCACAGATACGCAGTATTTT.

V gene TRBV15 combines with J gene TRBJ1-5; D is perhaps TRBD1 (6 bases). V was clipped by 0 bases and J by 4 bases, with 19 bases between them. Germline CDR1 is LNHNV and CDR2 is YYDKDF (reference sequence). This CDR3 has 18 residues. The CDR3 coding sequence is TGTGCCACCAGCAGAGATTATCCCAACAGGGTCCAGAATCAGCCCCAGCATTTT. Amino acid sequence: CATSRDYPNRVQNQPQHF.

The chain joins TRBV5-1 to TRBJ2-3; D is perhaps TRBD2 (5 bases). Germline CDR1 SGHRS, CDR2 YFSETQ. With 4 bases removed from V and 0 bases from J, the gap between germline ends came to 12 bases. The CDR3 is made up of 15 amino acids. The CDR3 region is CASSTGLISTDTQYF. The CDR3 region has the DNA TGCGCCAGCAGCACCGGACTGATTAGCACAGATACGCAGTATTTT.